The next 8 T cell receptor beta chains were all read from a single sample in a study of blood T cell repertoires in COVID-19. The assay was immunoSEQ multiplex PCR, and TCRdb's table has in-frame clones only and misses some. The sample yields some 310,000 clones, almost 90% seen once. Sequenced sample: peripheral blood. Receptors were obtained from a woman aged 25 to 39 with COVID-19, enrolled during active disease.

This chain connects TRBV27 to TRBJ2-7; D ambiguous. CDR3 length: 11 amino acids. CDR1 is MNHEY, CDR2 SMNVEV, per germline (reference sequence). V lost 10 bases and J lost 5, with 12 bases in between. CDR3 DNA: TGTGCCACTGGAGATGTGGACGAGCAGTACTTC. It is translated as CATGDVDEQYF.

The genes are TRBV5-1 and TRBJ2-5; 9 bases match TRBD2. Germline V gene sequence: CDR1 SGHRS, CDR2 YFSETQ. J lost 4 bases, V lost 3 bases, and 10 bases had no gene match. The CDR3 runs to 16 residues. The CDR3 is CASSSTRAGGSETQYF. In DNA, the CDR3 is TGCGCCAGCAGCTCAACGCGAGCGGGAGGTTCAGAGACCCAGTACTTC.

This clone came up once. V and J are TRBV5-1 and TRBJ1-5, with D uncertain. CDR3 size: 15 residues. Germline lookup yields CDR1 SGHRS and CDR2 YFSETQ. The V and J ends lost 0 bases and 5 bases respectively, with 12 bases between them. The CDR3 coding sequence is TGCGCCAGCAGCTTGGATAGTACGGGTGATCAGCCCCAGCATTTT. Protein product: CASSLDSTGDQPQHF.

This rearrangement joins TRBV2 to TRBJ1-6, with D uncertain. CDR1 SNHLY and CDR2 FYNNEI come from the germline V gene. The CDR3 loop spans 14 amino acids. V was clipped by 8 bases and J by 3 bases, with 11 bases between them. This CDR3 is CASSGIGYNSPLHF. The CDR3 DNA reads TGTGCCAGCTCGGGAATCGGCTATAATTCACCCCTCCACTTT. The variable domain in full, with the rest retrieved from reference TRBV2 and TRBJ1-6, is EPEVTQTPSHQVTQMGQEVILRCVPISNHLYFYWYRQILGQKVEFLVSFYNNEISEKSEIFDDQFSVERPDGSNFTLKIRSTKLEDSAMYFCASSGIGYNSPLHFGNGTRLTVT.

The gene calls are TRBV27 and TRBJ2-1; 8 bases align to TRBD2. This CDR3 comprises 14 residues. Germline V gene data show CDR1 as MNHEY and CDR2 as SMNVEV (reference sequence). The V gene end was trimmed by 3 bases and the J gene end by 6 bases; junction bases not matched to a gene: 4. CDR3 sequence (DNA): TGTGCCAGCAGTTTTCGGAGCGGGAGCAATGAGCAGTTCTTC. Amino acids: CASSFRSGSNEQFF.

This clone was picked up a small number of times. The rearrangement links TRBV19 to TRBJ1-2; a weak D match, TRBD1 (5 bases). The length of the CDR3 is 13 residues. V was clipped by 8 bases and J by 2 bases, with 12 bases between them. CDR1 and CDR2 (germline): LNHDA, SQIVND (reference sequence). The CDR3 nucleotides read TGTGCCAGTCAAAAAGACAGAAACTATGGCTACACCTTC. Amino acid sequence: CASQKDRNYGYTF.

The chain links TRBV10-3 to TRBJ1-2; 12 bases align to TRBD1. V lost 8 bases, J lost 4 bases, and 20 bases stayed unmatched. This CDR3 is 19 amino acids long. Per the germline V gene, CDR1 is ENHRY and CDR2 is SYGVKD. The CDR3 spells CAIVNATPGQGARGYGYTF. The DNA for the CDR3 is TGTGCCATCGTAAACGCGACTCCGGGACAGGGGGCGCGAGGCTATGGCTACACCTTC.

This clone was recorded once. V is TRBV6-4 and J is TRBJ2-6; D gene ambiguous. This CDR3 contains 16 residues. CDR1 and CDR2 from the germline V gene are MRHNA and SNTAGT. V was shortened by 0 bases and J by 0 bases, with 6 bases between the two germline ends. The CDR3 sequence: CASSDSLSSGANVLTF. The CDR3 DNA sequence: TGTGCCAGCAGTGACTCTTTGAGCTCTGGGGCCAACGTCCTGACTTTC.